This T cell receptor (beta chain) was sequenced during a study of cytomegalovirus exposure and HLA in healthy donors. Measured with immunoSEQ multiplex PCR; TCRdb has only the in-frame clones, and not every one. Of 100,000 to 120,000 clones in the sample, 85% to 90% are singletons; the top ten hold over 1.1%. CDR1 is SGHRS, CDR2 YFSETQ, per germline. V lost 0 bases and J 5 bases, leaving 11 bases between the germline ends. The CDR3 is made up of 15 amino acids. The sequence derives from a woman under 40 in good health and CMV-seropositive. Specimen: PBMCs. The chain has TRBV5-1 and TRBJ2-2; perhaps TRBD1 as D (6 bases). The CDR3 spells CASSLGGTQTGELFF. DNA for the CDR3: TGCGCCAGCAGCTTGGGTGGGACACAAACCGGGGAGCTGTTTTTT.